The clone carrying this TCR beta chain was seen just once. The germline V gene encodes CDR1 SGHVS and CDR2 FQNEAQ. With 0 bases clipped from V and 6 bases from J, the junction kept 9 bases outside the gene matches. CDR3 length: 17 residues. The data derive from a study of shared T cell receptors in the human thymus. Assay used: immunoSEQ multiplex PCR; TCRdb lists only in-frame clones, some missing. In the table there are approximately 490,000 clones, approximately 78% of which are singletons. This sample also appeared in a second study, on human thymus T cells.

The J gene is TRBJ1-5, the V gene TRBV7-8; 9 bases are shared with TRBD1. The TCR comes from a boy younger than two with a congenital heart defect. Material: thymocytes. The CDR3 protein is CASSLAGGTGSVQPQHF. In DNA form, the CDR3 reads TGTGCCAGCAGCTTAGCGGGGGGGACAGGGTCGGTTCAGCCCCAGCATTTT.